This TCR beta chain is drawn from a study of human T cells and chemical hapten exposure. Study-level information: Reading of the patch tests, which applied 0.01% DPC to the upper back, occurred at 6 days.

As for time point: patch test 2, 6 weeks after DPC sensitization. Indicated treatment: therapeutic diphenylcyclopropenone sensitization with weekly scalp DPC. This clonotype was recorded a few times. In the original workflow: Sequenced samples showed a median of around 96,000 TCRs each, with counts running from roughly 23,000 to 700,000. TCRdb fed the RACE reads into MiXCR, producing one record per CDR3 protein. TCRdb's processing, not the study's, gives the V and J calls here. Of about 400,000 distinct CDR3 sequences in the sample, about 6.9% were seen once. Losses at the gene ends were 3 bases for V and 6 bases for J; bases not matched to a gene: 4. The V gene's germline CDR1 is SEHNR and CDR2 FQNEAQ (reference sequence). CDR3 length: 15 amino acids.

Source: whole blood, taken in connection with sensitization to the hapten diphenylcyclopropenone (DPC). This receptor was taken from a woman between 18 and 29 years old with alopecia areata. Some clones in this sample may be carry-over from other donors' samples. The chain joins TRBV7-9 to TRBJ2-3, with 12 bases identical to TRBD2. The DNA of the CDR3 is TGTGCCAGCAGCTTCGCTAGCGGGGGGGATGATACGCAGTATTTT. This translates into CASSFASGGDDTQYF.